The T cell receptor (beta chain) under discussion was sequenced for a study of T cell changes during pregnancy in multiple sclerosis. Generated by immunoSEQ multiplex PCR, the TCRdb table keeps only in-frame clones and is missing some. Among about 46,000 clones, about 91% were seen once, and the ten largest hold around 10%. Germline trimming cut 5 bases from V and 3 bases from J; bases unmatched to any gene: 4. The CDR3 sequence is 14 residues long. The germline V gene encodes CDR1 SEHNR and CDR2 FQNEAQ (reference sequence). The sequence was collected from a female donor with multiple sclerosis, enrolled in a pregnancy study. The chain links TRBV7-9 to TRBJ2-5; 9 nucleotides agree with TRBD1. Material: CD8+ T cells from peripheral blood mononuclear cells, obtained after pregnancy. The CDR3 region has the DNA TGTGCCAGCAGCCGACGGACAGGGGAAGAGACCCAGTACTTC. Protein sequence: CASSRRTGEETQYF.